These T cell receptor beta chains were read from a single sample in a study of cytomegalovirus exposure and HLA in healthy donors. Using immunoSEQ multiplex PCR, the repertoire was profiled, and TCRdb retains in-frame clones only, with some absent. In the table there are around 110,000 clones, 65% to 90% of which are singletons. The sample comprised PBMCs. The receptor set was obtained from a man younger than 45 in good health and CMV-seronegative. Both conserved end residues are part of each CDR3. The order of the fields is J gene, D gene, V gene, CDR3 protein. D genes are given only for firm matches.

TRBJ1-5,.,TRBV30,CAWSDYPDQPQHF
TRBJ2-5,TRBD1,TRBV5-4,CASSADRGLETQYF
TRBJ2-5,TRBD1,TRBV6-1,CASSERTGDQETQYF
TRBJ2-1,TRBD2,TRBV5-1,CASSSLSGGAYNGQFF
TRBJ2-7,.,TRBV7-9,CASRPTVSTAYEQYF
TRBJ1-2,.,TRBV29-1,CSVDRKDSPNYGYTF
TRBJ1-4,TRBD1,TRBV15,CATSREGQQSEKLFF
TRBJ1-1,TRBD1,TRBV28,CASSSTGLHTEAFF
TRBJ2-1,.,TRBV10-1,CASSDGGGRRFF
TRBJ2-5,TRBD2,TRBV10-1,CASSDESTPRNGGDETQYF
TRBJ1-3,.,TRBV5-1,CASSLLQGTSSGNTIYF
TRBJ1-1,.,TRBV25-1,CASSPVPTAGVLNTEAFF
TRBJ2-5,TRBD2,TRBV5-4,CASSPTMTSGAQETQYF
TRBJ2-2,TRBD2,TRBV7-2,CASSLKRGTSGNTGELFF
TRBJ1-5,.,TRBV11-2,CASSLGREAANQPQHF
TRBJ2-7,.,TRBV27,CASRLDGSAYEQYF
TRBJ2-3,TRBD2,TRBV5-1,CASTFGGVGDTDTQYF
TRBJ2-7,.,TRBV29-1,CSALQINEQYF
TRBJ2-3,.,TRBV18,CASSPDSSTDTQYF
TRBJ2-2,.,TRBV5-1,CASTPSAGANTGELFF
TRBJ2-5,TRBD1,TRBV29-1,CSGGRTGETQYF
TRBJ2-2,TRBD2,TRBV28,CASSFSGDTGELFF